This T cell receptor (beta chain) came from a study of long-term antiretroviral therapy in people with HIV. Study-wide results and limits: HIV repertoires spanned tighter CDR3 length ranges than controls did. Blood dates from the mid-2000s to the late 2010s, possibly under older ART regimens.

Concerning this clone itself: The antigen is undetermined.

Treatment locations for all participants with HIV were in the United States. Version v3.0 of the immunoSEQ assay was performed at survey level. Method: immunoSEQ multiplex PCR; TCRdb's copy keeps in-frame clones and lacks some. This sample yields some 16,000 clones, of which around 80% are seen a single time; about a fifth belongs to the top ten. Sequenced material: unsorted PBMCs, taken 2.1 years after starting antiretroviral therapy. This sequence was found in a man in his forties with HIV.

Here the CDR3 DNA reads TGTGCCAGCAGTTTCCGCAGCTCCTACGAGCAGTACTTC. It specifies CASSFRSSYEQYF. The chain uses TRBV27 and TRBJ2-7; no firm D call. V lost 3 bases and J 0 bases, leaving 6 bases between the germline ends. This CDR3 comprises 13 residues. Germline loops: CDR1 MNHEY, CDR2 SMNVEV (reference sequence).